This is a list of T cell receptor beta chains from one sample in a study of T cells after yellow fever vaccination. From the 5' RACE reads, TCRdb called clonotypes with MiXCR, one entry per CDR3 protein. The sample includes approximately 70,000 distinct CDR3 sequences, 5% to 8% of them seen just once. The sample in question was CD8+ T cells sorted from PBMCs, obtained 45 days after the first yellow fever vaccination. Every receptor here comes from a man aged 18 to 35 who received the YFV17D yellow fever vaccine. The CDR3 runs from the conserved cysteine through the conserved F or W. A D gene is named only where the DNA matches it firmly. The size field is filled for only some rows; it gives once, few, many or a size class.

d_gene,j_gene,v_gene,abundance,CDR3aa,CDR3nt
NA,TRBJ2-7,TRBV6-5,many,CASSYPPMTGSYEQYF,TGTGCCAGCAGTTACCCCCCCATGACAGGTTCCTACGAGCAGTACTTC
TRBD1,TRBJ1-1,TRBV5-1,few,CASSLRQGPEAFF,TGCGCCAGCAGCCTAAGACAGGGGCCTGAAGCTTTCTTT
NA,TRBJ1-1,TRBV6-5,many,CASTPGGVGTEAFF,TGTGCCAGCACTCCAGGCGGGGTAGGGACTGAAGCTTTCTTT
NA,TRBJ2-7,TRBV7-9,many,CASSAAPGVSEQYF,TGTGCCAGCAGCGCTGCTCCCGGGGTGAGCGAGCAGTACTTC
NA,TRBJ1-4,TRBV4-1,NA,CASSQGRYNEKLFF,TGCGCCAGCAGCCAAGGACGGTATAATGAAAAACTGTTTTTT
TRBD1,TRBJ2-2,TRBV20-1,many,CSAREGQDSGELFF,TGCAGTGCTAGAGAAGGACAGGACAGCGGGGAGCTGTTTTTT
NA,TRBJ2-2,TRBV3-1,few,CASIHHRVSGELFF,TGTGCCTCGATCCATCACAGGGTTTCCGGGGAGCTGTTTTTT
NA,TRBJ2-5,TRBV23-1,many,CASSQKQGQAETQYF,TGCGCCAGCAGTCAAAAGCAGGGCCAAGCAGAGACCCAGTACTTC
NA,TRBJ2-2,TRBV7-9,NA,CASPRSYDTGELFF,TGTGCCAGCCCCCGTAGCTACGACACCGGGGAGCTGTTTTTT
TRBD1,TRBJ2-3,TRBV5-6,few,CASSVQGAILTDTQYF,TGTGCCAGCAGCGTACAGGGGGCGATCCTCACAGATACGCAGTATTTT
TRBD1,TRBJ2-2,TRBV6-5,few,CASSYSGTEANTGELFF,TGTGCCAGCAGTTACTCAGGGACAGAAGCTAACACCGGGGAGCTGTTTTTT
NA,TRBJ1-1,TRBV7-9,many,CASIPPVVPTEAFF,TGTGCCAGCATACCACCGGTCGTCCCCACTGAAGCTTTCTTT
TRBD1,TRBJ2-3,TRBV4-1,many,CASRSDRGTTDTQYF,TGCGCCAGCAGATCGGACAGGGGGACCACAGATACGCAGTATTTT
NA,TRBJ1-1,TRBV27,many,CASSYYSNTEAFF,TGTGCCAGCAGTTACTATTCGAACACTGAAGCTTTCTTT
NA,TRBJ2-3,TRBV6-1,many,CASSEARGGGPSTDTQYF,TGTGCCAGCAGTGAAGCAAGAGGAGGCGGACCTAGCACAGATACGCAGTATTTT
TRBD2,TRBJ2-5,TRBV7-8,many,CASSLRQAGELRETQYF,TGTGCCAGCAGCTTAAGGCAAGCGGGGGAGCTTAGGGAGACCCAGTACTTC
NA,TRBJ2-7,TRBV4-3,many,CASSQDSGSSFEQYF,TGCGCCAGCAGCCAAGATTCAGGGTCCAGCTTCGAGCAGTACTTC
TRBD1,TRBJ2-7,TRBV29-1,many,CSVGTGATYEQYF,TGCAGCGTCGGGACAGGGGCCACCTACGAGCAGTACTTC